This TCR beta chain stems from a study of control samples from healthy donors and cancer patients. Assay: immunoSEQ multiplex PCR; the TCRdb copy retains only in-frame clones and omits some. The table has under 450,000 clones, more than 80% seen once. Germline CDR1 KGHDR, CDR2 SFDVKD. The CDR3 runs to 11 residues. The ends were cut back, 3 bases at V and 7 bases at J, with 5 bases in the middle. The TCR originated in a man aged 40-50 years with head and neck cancer. Input material: PBMCs. This chain uses TRBV24-1 with TRBJ1-2; D is ambiguous. CDR3 nucleotide sequence: TGTGCCACCAGTGATACGAGTGGCTACACCTTC. Protein sequence: CATSDTSGYTF.